The source of this T cell receptor beta chain is a study of T cells in narcolepsy. Study-level results: Comparing one patient's CSF and blood CD4+ clonotypes highlighted HCRT- and TRIB2-specific autoreactive clonotypes.

TCRdb keeps only in-frame clones here, not all; method: immunoSEQ multiplex PCR. The table shows tens of thousands of clones, with about 87% occurring only once. Turning to this clone: Its antigen is not identified.

Germline assignment: CDR1 GTSNPN and CDR2 SVGIG (reference sequence). The CDR3 covers 14 residues. V lost 5 bases to trimming and J lost 2 bases; unmatched junction nucleotides: 5. This chain connects TRBV30 to TRBJ1-3, with 8 bases identical to TRBD1. The clonotype comes from a human donor with narcolepsy. What was sequenced was CD45RA- memory CD4+ T cells from PBMCs. This CDR3 reads CAWYDRGTGNTIYF. The CDR3 nucleotides are TGTGCCTGGTATGACAGGGGCACTGGAAACACCATATATTTT.